The source of this TCR beta chain is a study of response to subunit inactivated influenza vaccine. Findings and caveats of the study: The authors suggested that few new T cells are recruited per seasonal influenza vaccination.

This clonotype was detected ten times or more. Its specificity is not known. CDR3 length equals 15 residues. Trimming cost V 6 bases and J 2 bases; bases outside gene matches: 8. Germline CDR1 reads SGHTA; CDR2 reads FQGNSA. TCRdb re-called the RT-PCR reads through MiXCR, storing one row per CDR3 protein. Altogether about 780,000 distinct CDR3 sequences are present, about a fifth being singletons, with the ten largest covering 9.5% to 13%. Sequences were derived from PBMCs from blood, sampled around 5 days after vaccination. This clonotype originated in a man aged 45-60 years who received an inactivated influenza vaccine. The chain uses TRBV7-2 and TRBJ2-3; 7 bases fit TRBD1. This CDR3 reads CASRIGQVYTDTQYF. DNA for the CDR3: TGTGCCAGCAGGATAGGACAGGTCTACACAGATACGCAGTATTTT.